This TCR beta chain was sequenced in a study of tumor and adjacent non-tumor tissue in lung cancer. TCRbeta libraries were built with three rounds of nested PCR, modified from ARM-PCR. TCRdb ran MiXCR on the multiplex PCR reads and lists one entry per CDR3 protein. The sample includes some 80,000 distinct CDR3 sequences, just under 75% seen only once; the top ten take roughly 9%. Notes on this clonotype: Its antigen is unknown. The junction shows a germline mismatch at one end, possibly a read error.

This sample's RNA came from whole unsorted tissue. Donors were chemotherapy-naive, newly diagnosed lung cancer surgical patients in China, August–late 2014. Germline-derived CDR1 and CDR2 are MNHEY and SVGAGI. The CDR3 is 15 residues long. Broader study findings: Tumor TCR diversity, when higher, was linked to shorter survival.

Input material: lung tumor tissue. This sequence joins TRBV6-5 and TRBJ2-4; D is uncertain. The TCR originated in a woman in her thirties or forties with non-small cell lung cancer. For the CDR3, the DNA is TGTACCAGCAGACAAACAAGACTAGCCAAAAACATTCAGTACTTC. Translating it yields CTSRQTRLAKNIQYF.